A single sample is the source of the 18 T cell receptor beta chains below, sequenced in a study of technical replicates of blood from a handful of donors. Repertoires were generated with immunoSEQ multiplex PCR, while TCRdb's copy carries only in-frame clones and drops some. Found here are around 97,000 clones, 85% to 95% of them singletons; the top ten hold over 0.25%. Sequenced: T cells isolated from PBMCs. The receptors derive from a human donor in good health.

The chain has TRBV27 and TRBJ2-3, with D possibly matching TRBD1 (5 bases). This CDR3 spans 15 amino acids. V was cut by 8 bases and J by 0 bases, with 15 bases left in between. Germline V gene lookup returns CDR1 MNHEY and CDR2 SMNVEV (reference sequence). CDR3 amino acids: CASGTQGESTDTQYF. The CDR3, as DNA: TGTGCCAGCGGAACTCAAGGGGAAAGCACAGATACGCAGTATTTT.

CDR3 residues: CACNGDTGELFF. In DNA form, the CDR3 reads TGTGCTTGCAACGGGGACACCGGGGAGCTGTTTTTT. The rearrangement joins TRBV6-5 to TRBJ2-2, with TRBD2 as a possible D gene (5 bases). Germline loops: CDR1 MNHEY, CDR2 SVGAGI. CDR3 length: 12 amino acids.

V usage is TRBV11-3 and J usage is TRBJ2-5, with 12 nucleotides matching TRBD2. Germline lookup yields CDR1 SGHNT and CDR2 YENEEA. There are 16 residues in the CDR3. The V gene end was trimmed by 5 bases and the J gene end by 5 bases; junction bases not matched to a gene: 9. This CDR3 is CASSPRLAGVAETQYF. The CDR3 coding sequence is TGTGCCAGCAGCCCGAGACTAGCGGGAGTGGCGGAGACCCAGTACTTC.

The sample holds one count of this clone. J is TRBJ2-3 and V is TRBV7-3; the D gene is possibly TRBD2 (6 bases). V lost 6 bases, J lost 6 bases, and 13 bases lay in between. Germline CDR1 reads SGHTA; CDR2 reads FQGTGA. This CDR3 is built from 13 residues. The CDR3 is CASSKAGYDTQYF. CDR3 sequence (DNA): TGTGCCAGCAGTAAGGCGGGGTACGATACGCAGTATTTT.

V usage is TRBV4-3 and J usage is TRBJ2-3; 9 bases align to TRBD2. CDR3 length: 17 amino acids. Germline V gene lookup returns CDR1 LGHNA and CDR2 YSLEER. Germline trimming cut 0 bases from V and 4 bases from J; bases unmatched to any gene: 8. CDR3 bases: TGCGCCAGCAGCCAAGAGCCGGGACTAGCTTGGGCAGATACGCAGTATTTT. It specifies CASSQEPGLAWADTQYF.

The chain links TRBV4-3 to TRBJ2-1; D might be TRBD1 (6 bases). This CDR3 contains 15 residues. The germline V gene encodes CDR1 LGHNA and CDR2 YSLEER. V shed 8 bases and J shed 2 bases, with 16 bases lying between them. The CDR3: CASSNRDTPYNEQFF. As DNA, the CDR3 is TGCGCCAGCTCGAATCGGGACACCCCCTACAATGAGCAGTTCTTC.

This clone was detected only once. CDR3 sequence reads: CASSFVPGTEAFF. The CDR3 nucleotides read TGTGCCAGCAGCTTTGTTCCGGGTACTGAAGCTTTCTTT. This chain connects TRBV11-3 to TRBJ1-1; no clear D gene. This CDR3 spans 13 amino acids. The V gene's germline CDR1 is SGHNT and CDR2 YENEEA. V shed 3 bases and J shed 5 bases, with 10 bases lying between them.

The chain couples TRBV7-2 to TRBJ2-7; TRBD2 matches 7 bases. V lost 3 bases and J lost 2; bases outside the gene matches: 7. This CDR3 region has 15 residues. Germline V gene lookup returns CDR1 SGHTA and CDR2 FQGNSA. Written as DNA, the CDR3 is TGTGCCAGCAGCTTGTGGCGGGAGCCCCCCTACGAGCAGTACTTC. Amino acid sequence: CASSLWREPPYEQYF.

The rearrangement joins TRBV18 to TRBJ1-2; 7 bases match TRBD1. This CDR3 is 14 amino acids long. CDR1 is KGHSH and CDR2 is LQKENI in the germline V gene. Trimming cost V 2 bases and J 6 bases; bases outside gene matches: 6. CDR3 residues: CASSPGIQGNGYTF. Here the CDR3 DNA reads TGTGCCAGCTCACCAGGGATACAGGGGAATGGCTACACCTTC. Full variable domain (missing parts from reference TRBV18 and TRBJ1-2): NAGVMQNPRHLVRRRGQEARLRCSPMKGHSHVYWYRQLPEEGLKFMVYLQKENIIDESGMPKERFSAEFPKEGPSILRIQQVVRGDSAAYFCASSPGIQGNGYTFGSGTRLTVV.

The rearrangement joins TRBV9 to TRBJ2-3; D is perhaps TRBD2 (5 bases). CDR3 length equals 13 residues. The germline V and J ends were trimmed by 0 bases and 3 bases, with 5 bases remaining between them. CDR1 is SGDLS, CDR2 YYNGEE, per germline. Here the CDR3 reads CASSVAGTDTQYF. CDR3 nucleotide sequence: TGTGCCAGCAGCGTAGCGGGGACAGATACGCAGTATTTT.

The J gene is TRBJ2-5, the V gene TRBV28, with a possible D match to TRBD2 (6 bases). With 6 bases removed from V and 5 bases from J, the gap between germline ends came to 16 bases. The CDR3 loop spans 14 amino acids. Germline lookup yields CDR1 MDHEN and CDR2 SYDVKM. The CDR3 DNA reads TGTGCCAGCAGCACCCAGGAGGGATTTGAGACCCAGTACTTC. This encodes CASSTQEGFETQYF.

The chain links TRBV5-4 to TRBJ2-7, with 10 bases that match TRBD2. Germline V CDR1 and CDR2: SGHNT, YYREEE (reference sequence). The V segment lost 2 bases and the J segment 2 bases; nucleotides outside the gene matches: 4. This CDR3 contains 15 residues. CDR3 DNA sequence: TGTGCCAGCAGCTTTGCTAGCGGGAGCACCTACGAGCAGTACTTC. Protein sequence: CASSFASGSTYEQYF.

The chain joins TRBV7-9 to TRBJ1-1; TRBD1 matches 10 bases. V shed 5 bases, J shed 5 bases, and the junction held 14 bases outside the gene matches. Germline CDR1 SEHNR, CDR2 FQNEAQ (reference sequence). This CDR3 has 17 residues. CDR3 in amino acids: CASSLGQGRMLWTEAFF. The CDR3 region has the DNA TGTGCCAGCAGCCTGGGACAGGGGAGAATGTTGTGGACTGAAGCTTTCTTT. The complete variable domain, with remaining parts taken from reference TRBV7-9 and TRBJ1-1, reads DTGVSQNPRHKITKRGQNVTFRCDPISEHNRLYWYRQTLGQGPEFLTYFQNEAQLEKSRLLSDRFSAERPKGSFSTLEIQRTEQGDSAMYLCASSLGQGRMLWTEAFFGQGTRLTVV.

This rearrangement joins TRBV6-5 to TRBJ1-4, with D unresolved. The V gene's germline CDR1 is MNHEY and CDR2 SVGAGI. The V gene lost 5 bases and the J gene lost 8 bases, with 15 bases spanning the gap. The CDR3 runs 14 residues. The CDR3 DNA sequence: TGTGCCAGCAGTCATGGACGGAGGGTGGAAAAACTGTTTTTT. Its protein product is CASSHGRRVEKLFF.

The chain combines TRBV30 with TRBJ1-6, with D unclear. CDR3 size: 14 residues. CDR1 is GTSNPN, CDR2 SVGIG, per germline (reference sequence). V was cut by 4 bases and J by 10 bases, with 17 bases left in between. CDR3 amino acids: CAWIMLPGRSPLHF. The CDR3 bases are TGTGCCTGGATAATGCTGCCGGGGAGGTCACCCCTCCACTTT.

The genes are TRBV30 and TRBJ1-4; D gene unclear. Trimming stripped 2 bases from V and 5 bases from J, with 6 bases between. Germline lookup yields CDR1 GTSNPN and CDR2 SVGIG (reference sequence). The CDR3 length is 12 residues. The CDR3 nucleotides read TGTGCCTGGAGTCTCTCGAATGAAAAACTGTTTTTT. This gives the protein CAWSLSNEKLFF. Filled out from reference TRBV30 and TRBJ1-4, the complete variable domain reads SQTIHQWPATLVQPVGSPLSLECTVEGTSNPNLYWYRQAAGRGLQLLFYSVGIGQISSEVPQNLSASRPQDRQFILSSKKLLLSDSGFYLCAWSLSNEKLFFGSGTQLSVL.

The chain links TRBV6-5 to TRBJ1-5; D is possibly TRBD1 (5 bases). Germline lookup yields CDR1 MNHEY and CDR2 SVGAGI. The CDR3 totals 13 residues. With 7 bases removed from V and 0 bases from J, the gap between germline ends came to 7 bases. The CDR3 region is CASKGNSNQPQHF. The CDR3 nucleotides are TGTGCCAGCAAGGGGAATAGCAATCAGCCCCAGCATTTT.

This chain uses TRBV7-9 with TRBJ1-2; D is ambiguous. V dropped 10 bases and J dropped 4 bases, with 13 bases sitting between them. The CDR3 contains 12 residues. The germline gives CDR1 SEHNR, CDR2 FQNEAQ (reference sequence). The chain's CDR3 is CAIPLSSYGYTF. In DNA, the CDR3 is TGTGCCATCCCCCTAAGTAGCTATGGCTACACCTTC. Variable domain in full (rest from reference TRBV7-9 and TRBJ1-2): DTGVSQNPRHKITKRGQNVTFRCDPISEHNRLYWYRQTLGQGPEFLTYFQNEAQLEKSRLLSDRFSAERPKGSFSTLEIQRTEQGDSAMYLCAIPLSSYGYTFGSGTRLTVV.